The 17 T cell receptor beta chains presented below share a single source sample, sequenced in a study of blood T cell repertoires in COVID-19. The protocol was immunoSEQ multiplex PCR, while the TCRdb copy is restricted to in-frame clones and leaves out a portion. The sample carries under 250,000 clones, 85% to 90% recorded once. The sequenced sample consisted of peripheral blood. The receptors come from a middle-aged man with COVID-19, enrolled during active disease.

Here the CDR3 reads CASSLVKEYGYTF. CDR3 nucleotides: TGCGCCAGCAGCTTGGTAAAGGAGTATGGCTACACCTTC. The V call is TRBV5-1, the J call TRBJ1-2; D unresolved. Trimming took off 0 bases at V and 5 bases at J, with 8 bases between the two ends. The CDR3 is 13 amino acids. CDR1 is SGHRS, CDR2 YFSETQ, per germline.

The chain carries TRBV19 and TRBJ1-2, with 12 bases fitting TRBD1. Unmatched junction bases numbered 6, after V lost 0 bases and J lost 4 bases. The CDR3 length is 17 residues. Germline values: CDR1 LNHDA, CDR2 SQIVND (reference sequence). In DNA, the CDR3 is TGTGCCAGTAGTATAGATTTTGGGACAGGGGGCCGCTATGGCTACACCTTC. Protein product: CASSIDFGTGGRYGYTF.

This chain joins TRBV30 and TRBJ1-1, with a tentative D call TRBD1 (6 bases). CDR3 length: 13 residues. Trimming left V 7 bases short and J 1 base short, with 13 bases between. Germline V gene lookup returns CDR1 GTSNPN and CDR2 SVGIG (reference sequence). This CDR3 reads CASLGGANTEAFF. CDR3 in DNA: TGTGCCTCCTTGGGGGGGGCGAACACTGAAGCTTTCTTT.

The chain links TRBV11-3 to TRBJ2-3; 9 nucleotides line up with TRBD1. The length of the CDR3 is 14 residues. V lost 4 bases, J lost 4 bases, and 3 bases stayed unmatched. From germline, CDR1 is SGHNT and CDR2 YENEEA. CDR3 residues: CASSSYRGPDTQYF. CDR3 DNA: TGTGCCAGCAGCTCCTACAGGGGGCCAGATACGCAGTATTTT.

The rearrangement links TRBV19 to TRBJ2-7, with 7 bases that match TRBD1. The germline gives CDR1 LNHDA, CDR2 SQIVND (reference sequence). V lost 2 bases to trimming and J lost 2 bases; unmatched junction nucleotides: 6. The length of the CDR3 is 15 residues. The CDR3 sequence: CASSIPGQGAYEQYF. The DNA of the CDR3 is TGTGCCAGTAGTATACCAGGGCAGGGGGCCTACGAGCAGTACTTC.

CDR3 amino acids: CASGPGGQTNYGYTF. In nucleotides, the CDR3 is TGCGCCAGCGGGCCCGGGGGACAGACTAACTATGGCTACACCTTC. This chain uses TRBV5-1 with TRBJ1-2, with 7 bases that match TRBD1. The CDR3 is 15 amino acids. The germline gives CDR1 SGHRS, CDR2 YFSETQ. V shed 7 bases, J shed 0 bases, and the junction held 9 bases outside the gene matches.

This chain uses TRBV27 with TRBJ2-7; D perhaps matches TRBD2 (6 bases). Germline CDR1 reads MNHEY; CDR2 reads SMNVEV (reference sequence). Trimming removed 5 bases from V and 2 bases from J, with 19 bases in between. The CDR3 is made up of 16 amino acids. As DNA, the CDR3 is TGTGCCAGCAGTCCTCTCCGGGGGAGAGTCACCTACGAGCAGTACTTC. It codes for CASSPLRGRVTYEQYF.

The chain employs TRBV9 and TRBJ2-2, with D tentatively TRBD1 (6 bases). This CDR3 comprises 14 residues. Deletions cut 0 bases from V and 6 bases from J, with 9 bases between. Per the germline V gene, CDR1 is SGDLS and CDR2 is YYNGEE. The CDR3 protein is CASSVGTVAGELFF. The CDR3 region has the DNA TGTGCCAGCAGCGTAGGGACAGTGGCCGGGGAGCTGTTTTTT.

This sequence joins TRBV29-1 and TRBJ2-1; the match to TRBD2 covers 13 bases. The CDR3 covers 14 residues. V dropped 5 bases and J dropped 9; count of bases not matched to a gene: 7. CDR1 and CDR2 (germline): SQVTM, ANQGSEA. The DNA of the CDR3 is TGCAGCGTTCTTCCCGGACTAGCGGGAGCTGAGCAGTTCTTC. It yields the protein CSVLPGLAGAEQFF.

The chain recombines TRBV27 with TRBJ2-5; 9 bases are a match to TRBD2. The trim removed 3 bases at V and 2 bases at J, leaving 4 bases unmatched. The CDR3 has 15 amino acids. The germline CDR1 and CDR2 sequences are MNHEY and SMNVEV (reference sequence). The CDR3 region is CASSFSGGRQETQYF. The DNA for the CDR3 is TGTGCCAGCAGTTTTAGCGGGGGCCGGCAAGAGACCCAGTACTTC.

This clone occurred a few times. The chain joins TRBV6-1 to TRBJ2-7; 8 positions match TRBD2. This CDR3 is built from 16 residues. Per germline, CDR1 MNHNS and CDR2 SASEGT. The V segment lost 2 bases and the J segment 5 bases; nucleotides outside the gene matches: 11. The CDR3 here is CASSELNGRDPDEQYF. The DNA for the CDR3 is TGTGCCAGCAGTGAACTGAACGGGAGGGACCCTGACGAGCAGTACTTC.

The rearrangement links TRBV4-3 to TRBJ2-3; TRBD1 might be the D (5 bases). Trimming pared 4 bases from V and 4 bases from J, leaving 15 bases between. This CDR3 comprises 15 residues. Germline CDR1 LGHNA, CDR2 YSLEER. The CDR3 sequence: CASSLQLGVADTQYF. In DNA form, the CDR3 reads TGCGCCAGCAGCCTTCAGCTAGGGGTGGCAGATACGCAGTATTTT.

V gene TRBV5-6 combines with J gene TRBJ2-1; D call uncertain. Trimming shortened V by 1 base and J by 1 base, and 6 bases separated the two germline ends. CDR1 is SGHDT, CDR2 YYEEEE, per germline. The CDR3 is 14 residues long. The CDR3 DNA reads TGTGCCAGCAGCTTGCGTTATTCCTACAATGAGCAGTTCTTC. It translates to CASSLRYSYNEQFF.

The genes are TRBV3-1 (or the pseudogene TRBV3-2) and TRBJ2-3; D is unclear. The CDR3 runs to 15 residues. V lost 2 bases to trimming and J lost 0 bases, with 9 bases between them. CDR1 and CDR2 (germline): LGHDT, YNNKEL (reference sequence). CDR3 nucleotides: TGTGCCAGCAGCCAAACAACCTCAAGCACAGATACGCAGTATTTT. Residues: CASSQTTSSTDTQYF.

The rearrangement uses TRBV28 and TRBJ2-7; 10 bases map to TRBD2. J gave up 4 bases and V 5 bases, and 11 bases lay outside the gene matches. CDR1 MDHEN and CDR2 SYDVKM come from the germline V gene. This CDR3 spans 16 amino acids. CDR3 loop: CASSLPQSGRGYEQYF. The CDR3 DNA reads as TGTGCCAGCAGTCTACCCCAGAGCGGGAGGGGATACGAGCAGTACTTC.

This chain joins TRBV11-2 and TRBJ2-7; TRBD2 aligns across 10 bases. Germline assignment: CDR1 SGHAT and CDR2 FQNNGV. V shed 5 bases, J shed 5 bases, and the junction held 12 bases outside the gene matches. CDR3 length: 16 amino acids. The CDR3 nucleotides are TGTGCCAGCAGCCCTGTTGGAGCTAGCGGGAGAGACGAGCAGTACTTC. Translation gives CASSPVGASGRDEQYF.

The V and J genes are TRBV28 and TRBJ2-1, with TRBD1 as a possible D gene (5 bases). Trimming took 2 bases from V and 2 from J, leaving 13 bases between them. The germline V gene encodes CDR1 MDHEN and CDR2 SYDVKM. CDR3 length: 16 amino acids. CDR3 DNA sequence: TGTGCCAGCAGTTTACGCACAGGCAAGCCCTACAATGAGCAGTTCTTC. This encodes CASSLRTGKPYNEQFF.